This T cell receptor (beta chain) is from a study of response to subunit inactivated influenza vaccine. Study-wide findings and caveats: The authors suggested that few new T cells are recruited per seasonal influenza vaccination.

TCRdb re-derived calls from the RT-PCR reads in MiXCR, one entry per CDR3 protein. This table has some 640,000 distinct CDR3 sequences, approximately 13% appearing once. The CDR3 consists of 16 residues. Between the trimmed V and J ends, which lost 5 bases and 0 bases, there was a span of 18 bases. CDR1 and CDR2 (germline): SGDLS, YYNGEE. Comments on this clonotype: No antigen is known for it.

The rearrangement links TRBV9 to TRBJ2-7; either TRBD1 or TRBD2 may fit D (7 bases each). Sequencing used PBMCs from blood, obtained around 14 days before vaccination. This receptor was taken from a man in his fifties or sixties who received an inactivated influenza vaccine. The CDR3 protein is CASSASGGQSSYEQYF. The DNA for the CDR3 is TGTGCCAGCAGTGCTTCGGGGGGACAGAGCTCCTACGAGCAGTACTTC.